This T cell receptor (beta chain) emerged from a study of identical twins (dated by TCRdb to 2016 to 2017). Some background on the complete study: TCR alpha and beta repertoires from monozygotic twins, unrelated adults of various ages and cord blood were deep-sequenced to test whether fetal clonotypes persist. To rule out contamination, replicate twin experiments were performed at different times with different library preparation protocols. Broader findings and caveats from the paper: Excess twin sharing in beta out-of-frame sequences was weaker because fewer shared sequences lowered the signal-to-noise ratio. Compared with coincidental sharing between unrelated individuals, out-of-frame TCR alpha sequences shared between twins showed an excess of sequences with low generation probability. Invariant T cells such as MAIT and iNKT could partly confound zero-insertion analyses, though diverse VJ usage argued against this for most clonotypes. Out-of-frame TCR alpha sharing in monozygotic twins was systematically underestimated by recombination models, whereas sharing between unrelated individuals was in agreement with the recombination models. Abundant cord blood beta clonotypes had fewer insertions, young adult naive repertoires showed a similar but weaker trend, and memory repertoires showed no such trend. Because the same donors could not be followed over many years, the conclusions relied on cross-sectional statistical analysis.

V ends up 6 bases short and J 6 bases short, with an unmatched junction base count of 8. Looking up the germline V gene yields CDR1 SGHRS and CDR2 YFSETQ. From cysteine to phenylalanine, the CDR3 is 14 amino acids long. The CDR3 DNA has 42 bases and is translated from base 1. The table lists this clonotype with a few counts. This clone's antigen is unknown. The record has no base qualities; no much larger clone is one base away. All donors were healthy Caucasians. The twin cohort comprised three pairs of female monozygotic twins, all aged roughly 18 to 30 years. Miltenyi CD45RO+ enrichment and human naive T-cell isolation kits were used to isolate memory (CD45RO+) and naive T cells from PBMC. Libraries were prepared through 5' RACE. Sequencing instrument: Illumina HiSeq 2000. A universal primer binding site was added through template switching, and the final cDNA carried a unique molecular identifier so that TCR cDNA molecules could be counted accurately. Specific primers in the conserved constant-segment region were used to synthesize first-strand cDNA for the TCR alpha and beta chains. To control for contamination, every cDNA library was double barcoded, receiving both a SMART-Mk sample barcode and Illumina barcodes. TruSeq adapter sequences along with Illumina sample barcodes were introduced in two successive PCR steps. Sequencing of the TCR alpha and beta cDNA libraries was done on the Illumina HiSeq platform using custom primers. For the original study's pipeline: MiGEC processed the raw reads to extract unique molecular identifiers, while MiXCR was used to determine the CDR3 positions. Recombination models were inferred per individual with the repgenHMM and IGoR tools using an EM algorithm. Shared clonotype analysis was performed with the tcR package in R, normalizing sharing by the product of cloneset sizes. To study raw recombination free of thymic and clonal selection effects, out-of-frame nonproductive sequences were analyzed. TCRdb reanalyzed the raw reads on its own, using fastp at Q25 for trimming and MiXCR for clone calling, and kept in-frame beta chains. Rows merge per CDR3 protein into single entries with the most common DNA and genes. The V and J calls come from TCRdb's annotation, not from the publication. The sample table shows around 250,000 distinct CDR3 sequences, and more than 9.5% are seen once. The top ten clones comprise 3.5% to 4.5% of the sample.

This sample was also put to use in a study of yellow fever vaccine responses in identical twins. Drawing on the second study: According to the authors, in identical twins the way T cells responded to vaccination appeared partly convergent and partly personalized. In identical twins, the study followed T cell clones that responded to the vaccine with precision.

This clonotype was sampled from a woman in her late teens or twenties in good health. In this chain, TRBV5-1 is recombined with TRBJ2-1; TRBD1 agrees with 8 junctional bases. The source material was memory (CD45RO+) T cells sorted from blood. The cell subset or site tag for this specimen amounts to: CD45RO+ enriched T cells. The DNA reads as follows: TGCGCCAGCACATATAGGACAGGGTTCAATGAGCAGTTCTTC. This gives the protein CASTYRTGFNEQFF.